This T cell receptor beta chain stems from a study of blood T cell repertoires in COVID-19. V lost 1 base and J lost 4, with 8 bases in between. This CDR3 is 14 amino acids long. Germline lookup yields CDR1 LGHNA and CDR2 YSLEER. Sequencing was performed with immunoSEQ multiplex PCR; in TCRdb, only in-frame clones are kept and a portion is missing. The sample shows some 200,000 clones, approximately 86% of them seen only once. Assignments of participants to cohorts depended upon their own reported clinical history. Sequenced: PBMCs or T cells enriched from blood (not recorded which). This receptor was obtained from a woman aged 30 to 39 who had recovered from COVID-19. This chain uses TRBV4-3 with TRBJ1-3; D not resolved. The chain's CDR3 is CASSQGLGGNTIYF. In nucleotides, the CDR3 is TGCGCCAGCAGCCAAGGACTAGGAGGAAACACCATATATTTT.